The 16 T cell receptor beta chains in this list originate from one sample, sequenced in a study of blood T cell repertoires in COVID-19. TCRdb's table, derived via immunoSEQ multiplex PCR, lists solely in-frame clones and lacks some. Here the sample spans some 170,000 clones, about 86% being singletons. Sequencing input: peripheral blood. Receptors originate from an elderly woman with acute or convalescent COVID-19.

The chain's CDR3 is CASSLGLARTWEQFF. In DNA form, the CDR3 reads TGTGCCAGCAGCTTAGGGCTAGCCCGTACTTGGGAGCAGTTCTTC. The V call is TRBV11-1, the J call TRBJ2-1; D might be TRBD2 (5 bases). Trimming removed 1 base from V and 10 bases from J, with 17 bases in between. CDR3 length: 15 residues. Germline V gene sequence: CDR1 SGHAT, CDR2 FQDESV (reference sequence).

The genes are TRBV2 and TRBJ2-1; the match to TRBD1 covers 12 bases. This CDR3 comprises 17 residues. From germline, CDR1 is SNHLY and CDR2 FYNNEI. The junction had 7 bases not matched to a gene; V was cut back by 6 bases and J by 1 base. The CDR3 nucleotides are TGTGCCAGCAGGGCCGGGACAGGGGGCAGATCCTACAATGAGCAGTTCTTC. Amino acids: CASRAGTGGRSYNEQFF.

The rearrangement joins TRBV5-4 to TRBJ2-7, with 8 bases fitting TRBD1. The CDR3 extends over 15 amino acids. V lost 0 bases to trimming and J lost 4 bases; unmatched junction nucleotides: 6. From germline, CDR1 is SGHNT and CDR2 YYREEE (reference sequence). The CDR3 coding sequence is TGTGCCAGCAGCTTGGCCTCTGGGACAGGATACGAGCAGTACTTC. Its protein product is CASSLASGTGYEQYF.

CDR3 bases: TGTGCCAGCAGCCTCAGGGGGCTCTTAAACGCTGAAGCTTTCTTT. Amino acids: CASSLRGLLNAEAFF. The chain joins TRBV27 to TRBJ1-1; 8 bases align to TRBD1. V lost 6 bases and J lost 6; bases outside the gene matches: 12. Germline CDR1 and CDR2: MNHEY and SMNVEV (reference sequence). CDR3 length equals 15 residues.

A single count supports this clone. The rearrangement joins TRBV15 to TRBJ2-7; D unresolved. This CDR3 comprises 12 residues. Germline-derived CDR1 and CDR2 are LNHNV and YYDKDF (reference sequence). V was trimmed by 0 bases and J by 10 bases, leaving 10 bases between them. The CDR3 loop reads CATSRERRIQYF. For the CDR3, the DNA is TGTGCCACCAGCAGAGAGAGGCGGATCCAGTACTTC.

This chain connects TRBV19 to TRBJ1-2, with 8 bases fitting TRBD1. CDR1 and CDR2 from the germline V gene are LNHDA and SQIVND (reference sequence). The CDR3 has 16 residues. V was clipped by 3 bases and J by 4 bases; unmatched bases: 10. The CDR3 DNA is TGTGCCAGTAGTATGACAGGGGCCACGCTGTTCTATGGCTACACCTTC. It translates to CASSMTGATLFYGYTF.

The chain carries TRBV7-2 and TRBJ1-3; no firm D call. The CDR3 covers 15 residues. Looked up from germline, CDR1 is SGHTA and CDR2 is FQGNSA. Deletions cut 1 base from V and 0 bases from J, with 7 bases between. CDR3 in DNA: TGTGCCAGCAGCTTAGACGGACTCTCTGGAAACACCATATATTTT. Amino acids: CASSLDGLSGNTIYF.

The rearrangement links TRBV19 to TRBJ1-2; possible D gene TRBD1, 5 bases. The CDR3 contains 10 residues. The germline V gene has CDR1 LNHDA and CDR2 SQIVND (reference sequence). The CDR3, as DNA: TGTTCGTCGGGGGACTATGGCTACACCTTC. Translation: CSSGDYGYTF. Filled out from reference TRBV19 and TRBJ1-2, the complete variable domain reads DGGITQSPKYLFRKEGQNVTLSCEQNLNHDAMYWYRQDPGQGLRLIYYSQIVNDFQKGDIAEGYSVSREKKESFPLTVTSAQKNPTAFYLCSSGDYGYTFGSGTRLTVV.

The J gene is TRBJ1-1, the V gene TRBV6-4, with 10 bases lining up with TRBD1. This CDR3 comprises 16 residues. Germline assignment: CDR1 MRHNA and CDR2 SNTAGT. Losses at the gene ends were 4 bases for V and 4 bases for J; bases not matched to a gene: 9. CDR3 nucleotide sequence: TGTGCCAGCAGTGCGACAGGGGGCACCCCTAGCACTGAAGCTTTCTTT. This encodes CASSATGGTPSTEAFF.

This chain joins TRBV19 and TRBJ1-5, with D possibly TRBD1 on 5 matching bases. This CDR3 region has 14 residues. The germline gives CDR1 LNHDA, CDR2 SQIVND (reference sequence). V shed 1 base and J shed 4 bases, with 8 bases lying between them. The CDR3 DNA follows: TGTGCCAGTAGTATAGGGGGCCCGAATCAGCCCCAGCATTTT. It is translated as CASSIGGPNQPQHF.

The chain joins TRBV7-9 to TRBJ2-1; 7 bases align to TRBD2. The CDR3 is 14 residues long. Germline V gene sequence: CDR1 SEHNR, CDR2 FQNEAQ (reference sequence). J gave up 7 bases and V 4 bases, and 7 bases lay outside the gene matches. CDR3 region: CASSSWTSRNEQFF. The DNA for the CDR3 is TGTGCCAGCAGCTCTTGGACTAGTCGAAATGAGCAGTTCTTC.

This chain connects TRBV2 to TRBJ2-3; D is unresolved. Germline loops: CDR1 SNHLY, CDR2 FYNNEI. The CDR3 runs to 11 residues. V lost 4 bases and J lost 11, with 10 bases in between. CDR3 in amino acids: CASSGFRGQYF. As DNA, the CDR3 is TGTGCCAGCAGTGGTTTCCGCGGGCAGTATTTT.

In DNA form, the CDR3 reads TGTGCCAGTAGTATATTCTCGGGACAGAGCTCCTACGAGCAGTACTTC. Translated, it gives CASSIFSGQSSYEQYF. The V call is TRBV19, the J call TRBJ2-7, with TRBD1 matching over 7 bases. Germline trimming cut 2 bases from V and 0 bases from J; bases unmatched to any gene: 7. The germline V gene has CDR1 LNHDA and CDR2 SQIVND (reference sequence). The CDR3 has 16 residues. The full variable domain, with the rest looked up from reference TRBV19 and TRBJ2-7, is DGGITQSPKYLFRKEGQNVTLSCEQNLNHDAMYWYRQDPGQGLRLIYYSQIVNDFQKGDIAEGYSVSREKKESFPLTVTSAQKNPTAFYLCASSIFSGQSSYEQYFGPGTRLTVT.

The rearrangement links TRBV19 to TRBJ2-7; the D is unclear. The CDR3 has 13 amino acids. Per germline, CDR1 LNHDA and CDR2 SQIVND (reference sequence). V was cut by 0 bases and J by 5 bases, with 8 bases left in between. The CDR3 reads CASSIDGQDEQYF. The CDR3, as DNA: TGTGCCAGTAGTATAGATGGGCAGGACGAGCAGTACTTC.

The rearrangement uses TRBV6-6 and TRBJ2-5; possible D gene TRBD2, 6 bases. V gave up 5 bases and J gave up 0 bases, with 10 bases separating them. Germline V lookup: CDR1 MNHNY, CDR2 SVGAGI (reference sequence). The CDR3 covers 14 residues. The CDR3, as DNA: TGTGCCAGCAGTAACTGGGGGGACCAAGAGACCCAGTACTTC. Its translation is CASSNWGDQETQYF.

The CDR3 is CASSPGTGGYNSPLHF. The CDR3 bases are TGTGCCAGCAGTCCCGGGACAGGGGGTTATAATTCACCCCTCCACTTT. This chain connects TRBV28 to TRBJ1-6; 11 bases map to TRBD1. There are 16 residues in the CDR3. CDR1 is MDHEN, CDR2 SYDVKM, per germline. V trimming: 5 bases; J trimming: 4 bases; junction bases outside the gene matches: 4.